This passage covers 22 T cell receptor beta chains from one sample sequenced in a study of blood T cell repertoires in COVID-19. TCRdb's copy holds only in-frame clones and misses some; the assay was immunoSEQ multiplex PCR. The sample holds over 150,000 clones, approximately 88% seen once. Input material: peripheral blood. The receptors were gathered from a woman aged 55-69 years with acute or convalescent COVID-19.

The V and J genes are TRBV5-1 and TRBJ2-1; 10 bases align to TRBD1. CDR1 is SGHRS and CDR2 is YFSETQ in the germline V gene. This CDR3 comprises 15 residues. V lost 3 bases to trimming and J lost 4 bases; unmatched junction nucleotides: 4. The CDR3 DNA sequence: TGCGCCAGCAGCTACGGGACAGGGGCATACAATGAGCAGTTCTTC. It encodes CASSYGTGAYNEQFF.

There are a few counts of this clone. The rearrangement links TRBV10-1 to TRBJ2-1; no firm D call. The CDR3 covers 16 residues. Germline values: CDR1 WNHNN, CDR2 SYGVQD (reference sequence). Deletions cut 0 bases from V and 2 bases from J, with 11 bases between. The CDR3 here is CASSESLAAPYNEQFF. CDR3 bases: TGCGCCAGCAGTGAGTCGTTAGCAGCACCCTACAATGAGCAGTTCTTC.

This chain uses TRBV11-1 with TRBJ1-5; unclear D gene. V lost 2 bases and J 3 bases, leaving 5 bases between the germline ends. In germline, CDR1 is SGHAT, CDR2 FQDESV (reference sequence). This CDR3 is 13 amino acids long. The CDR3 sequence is CASSLFSNQPQHF. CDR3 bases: TGTGCCAGCAGCTTATTCTCCAATCAGCCCCAGCATTTT.

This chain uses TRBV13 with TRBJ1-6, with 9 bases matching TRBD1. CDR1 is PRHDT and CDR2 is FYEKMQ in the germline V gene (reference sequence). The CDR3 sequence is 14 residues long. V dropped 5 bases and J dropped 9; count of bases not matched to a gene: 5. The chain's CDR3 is CASSHRGLGSPLHF. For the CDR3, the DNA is TGTGCCAGCAGCCACAGGGGGCTGGGTTCACCCCTCCACTTT.

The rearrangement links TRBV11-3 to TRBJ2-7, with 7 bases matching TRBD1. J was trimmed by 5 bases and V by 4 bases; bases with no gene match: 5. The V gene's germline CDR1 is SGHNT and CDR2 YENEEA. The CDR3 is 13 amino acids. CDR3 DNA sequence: TGTGCCAGCAGCTGGACAGGAAGAGACGAGCAGTACTTC. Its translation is CASSWTGRDEQYF. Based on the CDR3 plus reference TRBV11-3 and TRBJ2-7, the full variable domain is EAGVVQSPRYKIIEKKQPVAFWCNPISGHNTLYWYLQNLGQGPELLIRYENEEAVDDSQLPKDRFSAERLKGVDSTLKIQPAELGDSAVYLCASSWTGRDEQYFGPGTRLTVT.

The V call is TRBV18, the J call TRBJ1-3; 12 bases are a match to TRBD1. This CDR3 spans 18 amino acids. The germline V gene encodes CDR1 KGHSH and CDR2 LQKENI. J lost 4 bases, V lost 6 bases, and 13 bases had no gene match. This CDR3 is CASSDLTGTGGSGNTIYF. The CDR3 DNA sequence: TGTGCCAGCTCTGACCTTACCGGGACAGGGGGCTCAGGAAACACCATATATTTT.

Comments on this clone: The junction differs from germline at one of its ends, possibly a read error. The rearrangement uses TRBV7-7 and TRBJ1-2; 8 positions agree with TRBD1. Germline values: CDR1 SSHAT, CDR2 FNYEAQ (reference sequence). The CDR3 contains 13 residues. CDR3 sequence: CASSPDRGQGYTF. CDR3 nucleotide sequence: TGTGCTAGCAGTCCCGACAGGGGACAGGGCTACACCTTC.

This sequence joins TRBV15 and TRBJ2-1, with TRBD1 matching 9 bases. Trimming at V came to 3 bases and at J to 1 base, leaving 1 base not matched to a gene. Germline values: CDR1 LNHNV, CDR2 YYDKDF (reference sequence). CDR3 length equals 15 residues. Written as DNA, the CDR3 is TGTGCCACCAGCAGGGGGACAGGGTCCTACAATGAGCAGTTCTTC. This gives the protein CATSRGTGSYNEQFF.

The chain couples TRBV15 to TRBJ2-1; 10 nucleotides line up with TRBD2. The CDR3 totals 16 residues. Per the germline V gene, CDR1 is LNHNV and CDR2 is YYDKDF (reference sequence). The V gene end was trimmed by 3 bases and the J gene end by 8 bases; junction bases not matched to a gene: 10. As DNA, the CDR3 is TGTGCCACCAGCAGGGCTCTAGCGGGGGTAATGCATGAGCAGTTCTTC. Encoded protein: CATSRALAGVMHEQFF. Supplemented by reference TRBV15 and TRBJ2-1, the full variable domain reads DAMVIQNPRYQVTQFGKPVTLSCSQTLNHNVMYWYQQKSSQAPKLLFHYYDKDFNNEADTPDNFQSRRPNTSFCFLDIRSPGLGDTAMYLCATSRALAGVMHEQFFGPGTRLTVL.

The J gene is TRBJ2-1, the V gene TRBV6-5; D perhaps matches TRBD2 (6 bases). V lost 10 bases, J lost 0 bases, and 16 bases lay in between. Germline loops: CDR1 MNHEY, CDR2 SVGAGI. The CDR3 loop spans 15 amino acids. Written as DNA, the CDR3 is TGTGCCACGTCCCCCGGGACTCACTCCTACAATGAGCAGTTCTTC. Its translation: CATSPGTHSYNEQFF.

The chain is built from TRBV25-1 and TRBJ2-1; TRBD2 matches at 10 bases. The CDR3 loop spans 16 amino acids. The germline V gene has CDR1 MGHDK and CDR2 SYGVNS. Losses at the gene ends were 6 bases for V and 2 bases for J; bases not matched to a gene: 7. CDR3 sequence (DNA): TGTGCCAGCAGCCTTTCCCTAGCGGGGGCCTACAATGAGCAGTTCTTC. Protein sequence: CASSLSLAGAYNEQFF.

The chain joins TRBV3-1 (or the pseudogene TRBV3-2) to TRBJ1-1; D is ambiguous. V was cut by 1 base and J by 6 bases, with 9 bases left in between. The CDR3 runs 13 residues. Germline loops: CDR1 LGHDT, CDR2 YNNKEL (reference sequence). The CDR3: CASSQVYMAEAFF. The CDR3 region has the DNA TGTGCCAGCAGCCAAGTTTACATGGCTGAAGCTTTCTTT.

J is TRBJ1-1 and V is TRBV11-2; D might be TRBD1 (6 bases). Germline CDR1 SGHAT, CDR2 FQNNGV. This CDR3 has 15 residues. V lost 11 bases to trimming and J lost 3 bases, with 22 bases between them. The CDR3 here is CARTRGGGWDTEAFF. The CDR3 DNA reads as TGTGCCCGCACCCGAGGGGGGGGGTGGGACACTGAAGCTTTCTTT.

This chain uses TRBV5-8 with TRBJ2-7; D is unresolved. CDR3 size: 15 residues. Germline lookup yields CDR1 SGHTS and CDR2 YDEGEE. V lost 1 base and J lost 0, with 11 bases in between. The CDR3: CASSLPRVVSYEQYF. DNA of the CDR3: TGTGCCAGCAGCTTGCCTAGAGTCGTCTCCTACGAGCAGTACTTC.

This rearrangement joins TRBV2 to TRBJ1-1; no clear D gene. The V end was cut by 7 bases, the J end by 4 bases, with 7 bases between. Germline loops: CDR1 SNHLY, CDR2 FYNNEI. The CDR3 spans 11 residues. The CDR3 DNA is TGTGCCAGCAAATATAGCACTGAAGCTTTCTTT. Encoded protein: CASKYSTEAFF.

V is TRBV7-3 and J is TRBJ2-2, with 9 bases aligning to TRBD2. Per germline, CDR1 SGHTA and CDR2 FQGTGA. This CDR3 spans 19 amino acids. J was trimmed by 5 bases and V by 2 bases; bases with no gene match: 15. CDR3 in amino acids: CASSLGPQGRGGPTGELFF. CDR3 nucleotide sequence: TGTGCCAGCAGCTTAGGCCCCCAGGGGCGGGGGGGCCCAACCGGGGAGCTGTTTTTT.

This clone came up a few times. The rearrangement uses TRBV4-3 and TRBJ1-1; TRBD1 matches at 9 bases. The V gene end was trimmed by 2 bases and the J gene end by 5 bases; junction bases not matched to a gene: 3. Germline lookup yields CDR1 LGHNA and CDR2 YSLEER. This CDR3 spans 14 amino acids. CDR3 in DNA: TGCGCCAGCAGCCAAAGACAGGGGGGGACTGAAGCTTTCTTT. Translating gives CASSQRQGGTEAFF.

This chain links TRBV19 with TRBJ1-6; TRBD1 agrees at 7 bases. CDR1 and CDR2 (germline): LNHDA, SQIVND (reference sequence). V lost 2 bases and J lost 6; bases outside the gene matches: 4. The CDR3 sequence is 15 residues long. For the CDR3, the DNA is TGTGCCAGTAGTATAAGGGACAGCATTAATTCACCCCTCCACTTT. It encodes CASSIRDSINSPLHF.

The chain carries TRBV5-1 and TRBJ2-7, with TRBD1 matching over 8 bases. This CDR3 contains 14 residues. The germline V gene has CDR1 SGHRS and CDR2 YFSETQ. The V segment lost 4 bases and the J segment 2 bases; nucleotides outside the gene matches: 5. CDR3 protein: CASSVETGAYEQYF. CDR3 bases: TGCGCCAGCAGCGTAGAGACAGGGGCCTACGAGCAGTACTTC.

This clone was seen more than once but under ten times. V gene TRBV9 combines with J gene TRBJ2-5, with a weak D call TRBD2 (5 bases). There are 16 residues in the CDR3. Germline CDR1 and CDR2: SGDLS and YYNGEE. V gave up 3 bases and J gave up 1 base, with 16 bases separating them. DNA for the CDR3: TGTGCCAGCAGCGCCCTCCGGGCTAGCCGCCAAGAGACCCAGTACTTC. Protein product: CASSALRASRQETQYF. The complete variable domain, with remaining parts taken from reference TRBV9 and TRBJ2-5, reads DSGVTQTPKHLITATGQRVTLRCSPRSGDLSVYWYQQSLDQGLQFLIQYYNGEERAKGNILERFSAQQFPDLHSELNLSSLELGDSALYFCASSALRASRQETQYFGPGTRLLVL.

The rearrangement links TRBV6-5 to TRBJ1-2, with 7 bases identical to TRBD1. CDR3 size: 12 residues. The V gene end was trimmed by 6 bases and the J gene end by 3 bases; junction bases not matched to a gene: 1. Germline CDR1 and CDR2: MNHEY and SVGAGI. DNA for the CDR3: TGTGCCAGCAGGACAGGGTACTATGGCTACACCTTC. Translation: CASRTGYYGYTF.

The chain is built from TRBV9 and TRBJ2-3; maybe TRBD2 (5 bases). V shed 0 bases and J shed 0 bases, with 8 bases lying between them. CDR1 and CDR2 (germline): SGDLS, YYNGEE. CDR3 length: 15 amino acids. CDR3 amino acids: CASSVGGSSTDTQYF. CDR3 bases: TGTGCCAGCAGCGTAGGAGGGTCTAGCACAGATACGCAGTATTTT.